Listed below are T cell receptor beta chains from one sample, sequenced in a study of blood T cell repertoires in COVID-19. TCRdb's table, derived via immunoSEQ multiplex PCR, lists solely in-frame clones and lacks some. The sample shows approximately 250,000 clones, under 95% of them seen only once. The sample consisted of PBMCs or T cells enriched from blood (not recorded which). Receptors were obtained from a man between 35 and 55 years old who had been exposed to COVID-19. CDR3s include the opening cysteine and the closing phenylalanine or tryptophan. The D gene is left open where the match is weak. The listing skips clone size in some rows; elsewhere it reads once, few, many or a size class.

V gene: TRBV24-1; J gene: TRBJ1-5; clone size: NA; D gene: NA; CDR3 DNA: TGTGCCACCAGTGATGAGGGTAGGCCCCAGCATTTT; CDR3 protein: CATSDEGRPQHF
V gene: TRBV6-6; J gene: TRBJ1-2; clone size: NA; D gene: TRBD1; CDR3 DNA: TGTGCCAGCAACAGAAGAGGGGACAGGGGGAACTATGGCTACACCTTC; CDR3 protein: CASNRRGDRGNYGYTF
V gene: TRBV18; J gene: TRBJ1-2; clone size: NA; D gene: TRBD1; CDR3 DNA: TGTGCCAGCTCACCCGGGCAGGGGGTAAACTATGGCTACACCTTC; CDR3 protein: CASSPGQGVNYGYTF
V gene: TRBV4-2; J gene: TRBJ2-3; clone size: NA; D gene: TRBD2; CDR3 DNA: TGTGCCAGCAGCCCTAGCGGGACCTACACAGATACGCAGTATTTT; CDR3 protein: CASSPSGTYTDTQYF
V gene: TRBV11-2; J gene: TRBJ2-1; clone size: NA; D gene: TRBD1; CDR3 DNA: TGTGCCAGCAGCTCGGGAGACAGGGGGCTATGGAATGAGCAGTTCTTC; CDR3 protein: CASSSGDRGLWNEQFF
V gene: TRBV30; J gene: TRBJ1-3; clone size: few; D gene: NA; CDR3 DNA: TGTGCCTGGAGATACTACGGGGGGCTTGGTGGAAACACCATATATTTT; CDR3 protein: CAWRYYGGLGGNTIYF
V gene: TRBV10-1; J gene: TRBJ2-7; clone size: NA; D gene: TRBD1; CDR3 DNA: TGCGCCAGCAGTAGGGGACAGATTTACGAGCAGTACTTC; CDR3 protein: CASSRGQIYEQYF
V gene: TRBV29-1; J gene: TRBJ1-2; clone size: NA; D gene: NA; CDR3 DNA: TGCAGCGGCGGCAGGGTAGGGTATGGCTACACCTTC; CDR3 protein: CSGGRVGYGYTF
V gene: TRBV6-5; J gene: TRBJ2-1; clone size: NA; D gene: NA; CDR3 DNA: TGTGCCAGCAGTCCCTCGCCTAGCTCCTACAATGAGCAGTTCTTC; CDR3 protein: CASSPSPSSYNEQFF
V gene: TRBV7-2; J gene: TRBJ2-2; clone size: NA; D gene: TRBD2; CDR3 DNA: TGTGCTAGACAGGGACTAGCGGCGAACACCGGGGAGCTGTTTTTT; CDR3 protein: CARQGLAANTGELFF
V gene: TRBV4-3; J gene: TRBJ1-1; clone size: NA; D gene: NA; CDR3 DNA: TGCGCCAGCAGCCAGCGGAGAGGGAACACTGAAGCTTTCTTT; CDR3 protein: CASSQRRGNTEAFF
V gene: TRBV28; J gene: TRBJ1-2; clone size: NA; D gene: NA; CDR3 DNA: TGTGCCAGCAGCCCGACAGTTGGCTACACCTTC; CDR3 protein: CASSPTVGYTF
V gene: TRBV19; J gene: TRBJ1-1; clone size: once; D gene: NA; CDR3 DNA: TGTGCCAGTAGTCCTATAGTAATTACGCGGGGTAACACTGAAGCTTTCTTT; CDR3 protein: CASSPIVITRGNTEAFF
V gene: TRBV3-1/TRBV3-2; J gene: TRBJ2-3; clone size: NA; D gene: TRBD2; CDR3 DNA: TGTGCCAGCAGGAGCGGGAGATCTTCCACAGATACGCAGTATTTT; CDR3 protein: CASRSGRSSTDTQYF
V gene: TRBV28; J gene: TRBJ2-7; clone size: once; D gene: NA; CDR3 DNA: TGTGCCAGCAGCCGAAGGCTGATGGGGGGAGAGCAGTACTTC; CDR3 protein: CASSRRLMGGEQYF
V gene: TRBV5-4; J gene: TRBJ1-1; clone size: NA; D gene: NA; CDR3 DNA: TGTGCCAGCAGCTTGGCCGCAGGGGCAGCCAACACTGAAGCTTTCTTT; CDR3 protein: CASSLAAGAANTEAFF
V gene: TRBV5-4; J gene: TRBJ2-5; clone size: NA; D gene: NA; CDR3 DNA: TGTGCCAGCAGCTTGGATCAGAAAGAGACCCAGTACTTC; CDR3 protein: CASSLDQKETQYF
V gene: TRBV19; J gene: TRBJ1-1; clone size: NA; D gene: TRBD1; CDR3 DNA: TGTGCCAGTAGTATAACAGGGGCCATGGAAGCTTTCTTT; CDR3 protein: CASSITGAMEAFF
V gene: TRBV4-1; J gene: TRBJ2-7; clone size: NA; D gene: NA; CDR3 DNA: TGCGCCAGCAGCCAAGATTTAGGACAATCCTACGAGCAGTACTTC; CDR3 protein: CASSQDLGQSYEQYF
V gene: TRBV4-3; J gene: TRBJ1-5; clone size: NA; D gene: TRBD1; CDR3 DNA: TGCGCCAGCAGCCAAGATCAGGGGGCAGGTCAGCCCCAGCATTTT; CDR3 protein: CASSQDQGAGQPQHF
V gene: TRBV19; J gene: TRBJ2-1; clone size: NA; D gene: NA; CDR3 DNA: TGTGCCAGTCGGAATCATGGGGGGATTTACAATGAGCAGTTCTTC; CDR3 protein: CASRNHGGIYNEQFF
V gene: TRBV5-6; J gene: TRBJ2-2; clone size: NA; D gene: NA; CDR3 DNA: TGTGCCAGCAGCTTGGGACAGGCCGCGAACACCGGGGAGCTGTTTTTT; CDR3 protein: CASSLGQAANTGELFF
V gene: TRBV18; J gene: TRBJ2-1; clone size: NA; D gene: TRBD1; CDR3 DNA: TGTGCCAGCTCACCACCGAGGATAGGGGGCCACAATGAGCAGTTCTTC; CDR3 protein: CASSPPRIGGHNEQFF
V gene: TRBV14; J gene: TRBJ1-2; clone size: NA; D gene: NA; CDR3 DNA: TGTGCCAGCAGCCCGGGATTCTATGGCTACACCTTC; CDR3 protein: CASSPGFYGYTF
V gene: TRBV6-5; J gene: TRBJ2-1; clone size: NA; D gene: TRBD2; CDR3 DNA: TGTGCCAGCAGCTTCGGCGGGAGGGCCAATGAGCAGTTCTTC; CDR3 protein: CASSFGGRANEQFF
V gene: TRBV19; J gene: TRBJ1-5; clone size: NA; D gene: TRBD1; CDR3 DNA: TGTGCCAGTAGTATAGGTCGGACAGGGGATCAGCCCCAGCATTTT; CDR3 protein: CASSIGRTGDQPQHF
V gene: TRBV13; J gene: TRBJ2-2; clone size: once; D gene: TRBD2; CDR3 DNA: TGTGCCAGCAGCCAGCGGGGCGGGGAGCTGTTTTTT; CDR3 protein: CASSQRGGELFF
V gene: TRBV3-1/TRBV3-2; J gene: TRBJ1-5; clone size: NA; D gene: NA; CDR3 DNA: TGTGCCAGCAGCCAAGATCCCCTTAGCAATCAGCCCCAGCATTTT; CDR3 protein: CASSQDPLSNQPQHF
V gene: TRBV2; J gene: TRBJ1-1; clone size: NA; D gene: NA; CDR3 DNA: TGTGCCAGCAGTTTTCGGAGGGACGTTGAAGCTTTCTTT; CDR3 protein: CASSFRRDVEAFF
V gene: TRBV27; J gene: TRBJ2-7; clone size: NA; D gene: NA; CDR3 DNA: TGTGCCAGCAGTTTATGGGCGGGTACCTACGAGCAGTACTTC; CDR3 protein: CASSLWAGTYEQYF